This is a list of T cell receptor beta chains from one sample in a study of CD8 T cells in ankylosing spondylitis. MiXCR, run by TCRdb on the 5' RACE reads, gives a single entry per CDR3 protein. This table has some 700,000 distinct CDR3 sequences, around a fifth appearing once. Specimen: blood, either unsorted or a sorted T cell fraction (not recorded which). The receptors originated from a male donor with ankylosing spondylitis. Both conserved end residues are part of each CDR3. Fields, in order: D gene, clone size, V gene, J gene, CDR3 DNA, CDR3 protein. A D gene is named only where the DNA matches it firmly. Expanded clones are given a class, and other clones once, few, many or no size at all.

D: TRBD1; size: -; V: TRBV5-5; J: TRBJ2-1; DNA: TGTGCCAGCAGCAGGACAGGGTCTGAGCAGTTCTTC; CDR3: CASSRTGSEQFF
D: -; size: few; V: TRBV10-3; J: TRBJ1-6; DNA: TGTGCCGCCCGAGGAGAGGGGTCGGGGGTACCCCTCCACTTT; CDR3: CAARGEGSGVPLHF
D: -; size: -; V: TRBV7-2; J: TRBJ2-1; DNA: TGTGCCAGCAGCCGTACACAGGTAACCTACAATGAGCAGTTCTTC; CDR3: CASSRTQVTYNEQFF
D: -; size: few; V: TRBV20-1; J: TRBJ1-1; DNA: TGCAGTGCTAGGGAAGGGACGAACACTGAAGCTTTCTTT; CDR3: CSAREGTNTEAFF
D: -; size: many; V: TRBV6-1; J: TRBJ1-5; DNA: TGTGCCAGCAGGATTACAGGAGTTAGCAATCAGCCCCAGCATTTT; CDR3: CASRITGVSNQPQHF
D: -; size: -; V: TRBV12-3/TRBV12-4; J: TRBJ1-2; DNA: TGTGCCAGCAGTTTCAGGGACTCGCGTGGCTACACCTTC; CDR3: CASSFRDSRGYTF
D: TRBD1; size: once; V: TRBV15; J: TRBJ2-2; DNA: TGTGCCAAACCTTTACTGACAGGGAAGAGACCCGGGGAGCTGTTTTTT; CDR3: CAKPLLTGKRPGELFF
D: TRBD1; size: few; V: TRBV7-9; J: TRBJ2-1; DNA: TGTGCCAGCAGCTACCGGGACAGGGTTCGAGGTGAGCAGTTCTTC; CDR3: CASSYRDRVRGEQFF
D: -; size: many; V: TRBV7-2; J: TRBJ1-2; DNA: TGTGCCAGCAGCTCCGGTAGGGGCTACACCTTC; CDR3: CASSSGRGYTF
D: -; size: -; V: TRBV6-2/TRBV6-3; J: TRBJ2-5; DNA: TGTGCCAGCAGACGGGACTTCCAAGAGACCCAGTACTTC; CDR3: CASRRDFQETQYF
D: -; size: few; V: TRBV7-3; J: TRBJ2-3; DNA: TGTGCCAGCAGCTTGGGCCTATTCAGAGATACGCAGTATTTT; CDR3: CASSLGLFRDTQYF
D: TRBD2; size: -; V: TRBV20-1; J: TRBJ2-7; DNA: TGCAGTGCTCGTAGCGGGATTTCCTACGAGCAGTACTTC; CDR3: CSARSGISYEQYF
D: -; size: -; V: TRBV28; J: TRBJ2-7; DNA: TGTGCCAGCAGTACGCGACAAGGAACTTACGAGCAGTACTTC; CDR3: CASSTRQGTYEQYF
D: -; size: -; V: TRBV15; J: TRBJ2-3; DNA: TGTGCCACCAGGCCAGCGGGCAGTCCAGATACGCAGTATTTT; CDR3: CATRPAGSPDTQYF
D: -; size: few; V: TRBV15; J: TRBJ1-6; DNA: TGTGCCACCAGCAGAGAGCAGGGGATTTCACCCCTCCACTTT; CDR3: CATSREQGISPLHF
D: -; size: few; V: TRBV29-1; J: TRBJ1-5; DNA: TGCAGCGTTGCTCCAGGGCCCCGAAATCAGCCCCAGCATTTT; CDR3: CSVAPGPRNQPQHF
D: TRBD1; size: many; V: TRBV2; J: TRBJ2-2; DNA: TGTGCCAGCAGCTACAGGGGACAGAACACCGGGGAGCTGTTTTTT; CDR3: CASSYRGQNTGELFF
D: TRBD2; size: few; V: TRBV2; J: TRBJ2-7; DNA: TGTGCCAGCACCCCGGGCCCCACGCGGGGGGAGCAGTACTTC; CDR3: CASTPGPTRGEQYF
D: -; size: few; V: TRBV24-1; J: TRBJ1-1; DNA: TGTGCCACCGGGGGAGGGAACACTGAAGCTTTCTTT; CDR3: CATGGGNTEAFF
D: TRBD2; size: many; V: TRBV7-2; J: TRBJ2-3; DNA: TGTGCCAGCAGCGCCGGGACTAGCGGCACCACAGATACGCAGTATTTT; CDR3: CASSAGTSGTTDTQYF
D: -; size: many; V: TRBV5-6; J: TRBJ2-2; DNA: TGTGCCAGCAGCTTGCCCGGGAACACCGGGGAGCTGTTTTTT; CDR3: CASSLPGNTGELFF
D: TRBD1; size: -; V: TRBV11-2; J: TRBJ2-2; DNA: TGTGCCAGCAGCCCTAGACCAACAAAAGGACAGGGGGCGTTCGCCGGGGAGCTGTTTTTT; CDR3: CASSPRPTKGQGAFAGELFF
D: -; size: many; V: TRBV12-3/TRBV12-4; J: TRBJ1-2; DNA: TGTGCCAGCAGTCCCGGGACGGAACTATATGGCTACACCTTC; CDR3: CASSPGTELYGYTF
D: TRBD1; size: -; V: TRBV10-3; J: TRBJ1-5; DNA: TGTGCCATCAGGGGGGGACAGGGCCCTAATCAGCCCCAGCATTTT; CDR3: CAIRGGQGPNQPQHF
D: TRBD1; size: few; V: TRBV5-1; J: TRBJ1-1; DNA: TGCGCCAGCAGCTTGGTCGGGACAGGGGTTCACACTGAAGCTTTCTTT; CDR3: CASSLVGTGVHTEAFF
D: TRBD2; size: few; V: TRBV12-3/TRBV12-4; J: TRBJ2-7; DNA: TGTGCCAGCAAAATGGGGACTAGCGGGAGGGCCGGATCCCAATACTTC; CDR3: CASKMGTSGRAGSQYF